This passage covers 8 T cell receptor beta chains from one sample sequenced in a study of vaccination and CD4 T cells after COVID-19. TCRdb re-called the PCR reads through MiXCR, storing one row per CDR3 protein. Of about 15,000 distinct CDR3 sequences detected, 66% appear once; the ten largest clones hold 0.9% to 1.2%. This material consisted of CD4+ T cells from blood, taken after SARS-CoV-2 vaccination. The receptors derive from a human donor who had recovered from COVID-19.

The genes are TRBV25-1 and TRBJ2-5; maybe TRBD2 (6 bases). The germline V gene has CDR1 MGHDK and CDR2 SYGVNS. This CDR3 is 13 amino acids long. V was cut by 2 bases and J by 3 bases, with 7 bases left in between. The CDR3 sequence: CASSEGGKETQYF. The CDR3 nucleotides read TGTGCCAGCAGTGAAGGAGGGAAAGAGACCCAGTACTTC.

The V and J genes are TRBV2 and TRBJ2-7, with D unresolved. The CDR3 consists of 12 residues. Germline V gives CDR1 SNHLY, CDR2 FYNNEI. V was trimmed by 6 bases and J by 0 bases, leaving 6 bases between them. CDR3 loop: CASRSDSYEQYF. The DNA for the CDR3 is TGTGCCAGCAGGTCAGACTCCTACGAGCAGTACTTC.

CDR3 protein: CSAISTSGTALEQYF. The CDR3 DNA follows: TGCAGTGCTATTTCCACTAGCGGGACTGCCCTCGAGCAGTACTTC. This chain connects TRBV20-1 to TRBJ2-7; TRBD2 aligns across 10 bases. The CDR3 length is 15 residues. J gave up 6 bases and V 4 bases, and 12 bases lay outside the gene matches. Per germline, CDR1 DFQATT and CDR2 SNEGSKA (reference sequence).

This clonotype showed up just once. The CDR3 protein is CASSTRQGHSNQPQHF. CDR3 coding DNA: TGTGCCAGCAGTACCCGACAGGGTCATAGCAATCAGCCCCAGCATTTT. The rearrangement links TRBV28 to TRBJ1-5; 7 nucleotides align to TRBD1. The germline V gene encodes CDR1 MDHEN and CDR2 SYDVKM. After removal of 5 bases from V and 0 bases from J, the junction contained 7 bases not matched to a gene. The CDR3 covers 16 residues.

The chain combines TRBV30 with TRBJ2-7; weak D call: TRBD2 (7 bases). From germline, CDR1 is GTSNPN and CDR2 SVGIG (reference sequence). This CDR3 contains 14 residues. V lost 2 bases, J lost 5 bases, and 16 bases lay in between. CDR3 in DNA: TGTGCCTGGAGTACAGGGAGGGAGCGGGACGAGCAGTACTTC. Translating it yields CAWSTGRERDEQYF.

This clonotype appeared a few times. The genes are TRBV7-2 and TRBJ1-3, with 8 bases aligning to TRBD1. The CDR3 loop spans 15 amino acids. Trimming cost V 5 bases and J 4 bases; bases outside gene matches: 7. Per the germline V gene, CDR1 is SGHTA and CDR2 is FQGNSA. This chain's CDR3 is CASSQTGVSGNTIYF. The CDR3 coding sequence is TGTGCCAGCAGCCAGACAGGGGTTTCCGGAAACACCATATATTTT.

The CDR3 loop is CACITGREQYF. CDR3 bases: TGTGCCTGCATTACAGGGCGGGAGCAGTACTTC. V gene TRBV30 combines with J gene TRBJ2-7, with TRBD1 as a possible D gene (6 bases). This CDR3 spans 11 amino acids. Trimming removed 6 bases from V and 7 bases from J, with 13 bases in between. Per the germline V gene, CDR1 is GTSNPN and CDR2 is SVGIG (reference sequence).

The chain joins TRBV28 to TRBJ1-5; no firm D call. V lost 3 bases and J 6 bases, leaving 6 bases between the germline ends. Germline CDR1 reads MDHEN; CDR2 reads SYDVKM. This CDR3 spans 12 amino acids. CDR3 sequence reads: CASSFYGQPQHF. For the CDR3, the DNA is TGTGCCAGCAGTTTTTACGGTCAGCCCCAGCATTTT.